This T cell receptor beta chain derives from a study of OX40 agonist ivuxolimab in advanced cancers. Overall study: Intravenous ivuxolimab at 0.01 to 10 mg/kg was given to patients every 2 weeks. Study-wide results and limits: Expanded clones belonging to CD8+ T cells outnumbered, on average, those of CD4+.

The CDR3 covers 13 residues. The V gene's germline CDR1 is MNHNS and CDR2 SASEGT. V was cut by 5 bases and J by 7 bases, with 12 bases left in between. Autoimmune disease history or systemic immunosuppression disqualified patients. Some clones are missing from TCRdb's copy, which holds only in-frame ones; the method was immunoSEQ multiplex PCR. This table has around 40,000 clones, about 85% appearing once. Concerning this clone: Its antigen is not identified.

The origin of this receptor is an adult with an advanced solid tumor such as melanoma, head and neck, liver or kidney cancer. This material consisted of CD4+ or CD8+ T cells sorted from blood, taken in a trial of the OX40 agonist ivuxolimab. J is TRBJ1-5 and V is TRBV6-1; D is perhaps TRBD1 (5 bases). CDR3 in amino acids: CASSRDAPQPQHF. In DNA form, the CDR3 reads TGTGCCAGCAGTCGGGACGCCCCACAGCCCCAGCATTTT.